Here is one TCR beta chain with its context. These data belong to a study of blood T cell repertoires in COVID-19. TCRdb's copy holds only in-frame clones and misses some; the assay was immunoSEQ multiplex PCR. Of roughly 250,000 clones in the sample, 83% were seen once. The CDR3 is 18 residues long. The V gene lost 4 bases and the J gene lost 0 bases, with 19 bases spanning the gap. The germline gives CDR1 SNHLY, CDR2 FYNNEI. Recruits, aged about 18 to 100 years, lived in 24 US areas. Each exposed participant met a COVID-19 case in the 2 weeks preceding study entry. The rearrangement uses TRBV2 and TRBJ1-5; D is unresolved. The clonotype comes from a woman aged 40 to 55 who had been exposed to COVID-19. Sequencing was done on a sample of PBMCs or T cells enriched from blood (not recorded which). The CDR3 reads CASSAIIQSAYSNQPQHF. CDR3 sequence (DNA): TGTGCCAGCAGTGCCATTATCCAGAGCGCTTATAGCAATCAGCCCCAGCATTTT.